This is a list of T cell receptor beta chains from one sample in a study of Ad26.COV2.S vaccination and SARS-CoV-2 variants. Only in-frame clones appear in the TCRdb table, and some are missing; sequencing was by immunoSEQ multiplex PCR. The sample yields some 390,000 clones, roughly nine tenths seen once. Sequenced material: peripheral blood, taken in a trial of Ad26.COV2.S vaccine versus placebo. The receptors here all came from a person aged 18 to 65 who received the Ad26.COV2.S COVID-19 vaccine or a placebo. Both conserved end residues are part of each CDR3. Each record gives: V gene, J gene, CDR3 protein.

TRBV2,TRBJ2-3,CASSEEAAGTQYF
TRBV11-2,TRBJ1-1,CASSLVPRNTEAFF
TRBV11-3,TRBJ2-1,CASSLGLNEQFF
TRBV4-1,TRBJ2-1,CASSQVAARGLEQFF
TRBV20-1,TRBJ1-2,CSAGSGYGYTF
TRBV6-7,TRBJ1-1,CASSYRPGGQTLNTEAFF
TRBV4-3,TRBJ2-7,CASSQDLGGPTSYEQYF
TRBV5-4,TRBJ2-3,CASSLGQGPDTQYF
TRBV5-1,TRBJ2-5,CASSLERGQETQYF
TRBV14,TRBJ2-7,CASSPLGGSYEQYF
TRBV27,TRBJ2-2,CASSLTGQGAGGELFF
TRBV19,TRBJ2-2,CASSMSQGVTGELFF
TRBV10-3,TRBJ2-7,CAISATDRGPYEQYF
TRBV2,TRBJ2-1,CASRARTSGGAYSEQFF
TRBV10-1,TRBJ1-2,CASSARGDLGNGYTF
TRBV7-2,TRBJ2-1,CASSLVASGGLSYNEQFF
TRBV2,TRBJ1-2,CASGMDRGWYGYTF
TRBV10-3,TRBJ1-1,CAISATGTGGVSEAFF
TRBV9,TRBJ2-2,CASSLDRGQTGELFF
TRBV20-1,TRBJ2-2,CSARGPKSSNTGELFF
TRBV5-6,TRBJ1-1,CASPRGARTEAFF
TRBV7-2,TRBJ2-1,CASSLAGPVYNEQFF
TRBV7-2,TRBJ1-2,CASSQTPQGPTSGYTF
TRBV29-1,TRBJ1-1,CSARHTEAFF
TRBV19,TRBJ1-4,CASSIGQGIDEKLFF
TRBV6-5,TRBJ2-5,CASSSYNLETQYF
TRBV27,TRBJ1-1,CASTPGQFNTEAFF
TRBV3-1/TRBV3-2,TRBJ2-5,CASSQAGGQETQYF
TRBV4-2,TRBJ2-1,CASSQDAAELYNEQFF
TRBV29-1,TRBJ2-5,CSVVRWAGGQETQYF
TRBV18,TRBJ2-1,CASSPKTGITYNEQFF
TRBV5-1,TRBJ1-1,CASSLAGAGREAFF
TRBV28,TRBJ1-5,CASTAGGANRHF
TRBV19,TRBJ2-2,CASFRGGGRSTGELFF
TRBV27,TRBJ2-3,CASKTLAGGTDTQYF
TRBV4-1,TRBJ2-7,CASSQPEGEQYF
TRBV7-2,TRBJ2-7,CASSFQGSYEQYF
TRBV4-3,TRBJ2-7,CASSQTDTYEQYF
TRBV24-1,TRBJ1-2,CATSDSRANGYTF
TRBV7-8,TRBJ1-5,CASSLSAEYSNQPQHF
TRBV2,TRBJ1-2,CASTPALGQGDLSYGYTF